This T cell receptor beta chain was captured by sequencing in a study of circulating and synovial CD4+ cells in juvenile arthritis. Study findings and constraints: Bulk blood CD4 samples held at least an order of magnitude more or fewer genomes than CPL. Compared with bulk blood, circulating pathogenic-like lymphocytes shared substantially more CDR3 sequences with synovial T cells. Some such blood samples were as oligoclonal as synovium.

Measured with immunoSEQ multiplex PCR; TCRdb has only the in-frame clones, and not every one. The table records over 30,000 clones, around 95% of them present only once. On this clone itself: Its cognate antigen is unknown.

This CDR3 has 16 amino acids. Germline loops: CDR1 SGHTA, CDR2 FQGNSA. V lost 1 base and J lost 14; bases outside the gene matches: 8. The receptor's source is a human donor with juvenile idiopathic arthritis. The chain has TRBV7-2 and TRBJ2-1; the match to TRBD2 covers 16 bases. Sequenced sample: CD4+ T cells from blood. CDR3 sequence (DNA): TGTGCCAGCAGCTTAGTAGGGACTAGCGGGGGGGCTAGGGAGTTCTTC. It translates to CASSLVGTSGGAREFF.